These 4 T cell receptor beta chains were all obtained from the same sample, sequenced in a study of T cell repertoires in cytomegalovirus infection (dated by TCRdb to between 2019 and 2020). These TCRs are of unknown antigen specificity. What this sample's treatment or condition label stands for: in vitro stimulation with specific CMV peptide epitopes to enrich CMV-specific T cells. These reads were obtained on an Illumina HiSeq 1500. Through fastp at Q25 and MiXCR, TCRdb rebuilt clones from the public reads, retaining in-frame beta chains. Under each unique CDR3 protein, matching rows form one entry showing the most common genes and DNA. Recorded for this sample are approximately 910,000 distinct CDR3 sequences; less than 35% of them occurred a single time. The ten largest account for more than 12% of the sample. The starting material was cultured CD8+ T cells from PBMCs, obtained from culture after CMV antigen stimulation. All receptors derive from a human donor in good health (CMV status not recorded). Some clones in this sample may be carry-over from other donors' samples.

Comment on this clonotype: Given a much more abundant clone one base away, this may be a read error. The chain combines TRBV6-1 with TRBJ2-5; TRBD2 aligns across 9 bases. CDR1 and CDR2 (germline): MNHNS, SASEGT. This CDR3 has 13 residues. CDR3 bases: TGTACCAGCGGCGGGGGGGGAGAGGAGACCCAGTACTTC. It translates to CTSGGGGEETQYF.

This clonotype was counted a few times. The chain couples TRBV11-2 to TRBJ2-1, with no clear D. The CDR3 is made up of 15 amino acids. The germline gives CDR1 SGHAT, CDR2 FQNNGV. V was pared by 1 base and J by 4 bases, with 11 bases between. This CDR3 is CASSLGARLYNEQFF. Written as DNA, the CDR3 is TGTGCCAGCAGCTTAGGGGCTAGGCTATACAATGAGCAGTTCTTC.

This clonotype occurred many times. V usage is TRBV6-1 and J usage is TRBJ2-7; 7 positions agree with TRBD1. The V gene's germline CDR1 is MNHNS and CDR2 SASEGT. The CDR3 loop spans 14 amino acids. J was trimmed by 3 bases and V by 1 base; bases with no gene match: 3. In DNA, the CDR3 is TGTGCCAGCAGTGAAGGGGGGACAGTCTACGAGCAGTACGTC. Translating gives CASSEGGTVYEQYV.

Comments on this clonotype: At one end, the junction sequence differs from germline, possibly due to a read error. The chain carries TRBV7-7 and TRBJ2-3; 7 positions match TRBD1. Germline CDR1 is SSHAT and CDR2 is FNYEAQ (reference sequence). The CDR3 totals 15 residues. The CDR3 spells CASSRAGTATDTQYF. CDR3 DNA sequence: TGTGCTAGCAGCCGAGCCGGGACAGCCACAGATACGCAGTATTTT.